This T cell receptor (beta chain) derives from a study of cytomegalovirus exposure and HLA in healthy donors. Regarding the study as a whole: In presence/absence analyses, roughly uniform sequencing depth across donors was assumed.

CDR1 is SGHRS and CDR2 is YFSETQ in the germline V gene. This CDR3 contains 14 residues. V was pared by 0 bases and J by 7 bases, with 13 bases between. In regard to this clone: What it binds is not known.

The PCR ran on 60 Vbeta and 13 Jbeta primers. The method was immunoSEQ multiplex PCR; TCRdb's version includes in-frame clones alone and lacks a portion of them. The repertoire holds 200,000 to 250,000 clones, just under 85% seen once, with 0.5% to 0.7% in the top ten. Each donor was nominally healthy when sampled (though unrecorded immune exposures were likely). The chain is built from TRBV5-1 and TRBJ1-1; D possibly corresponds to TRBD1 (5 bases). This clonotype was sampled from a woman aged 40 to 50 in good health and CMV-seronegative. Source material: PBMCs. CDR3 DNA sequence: TGCGCCAGCAGCTTGGGGTTCGGGGGGGGTGAAGCTTTCTTT. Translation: CASSLGFGGGEAFF.